These T cell receptor beta chains were read from a single sample in a study of shared clonotypes between healthy human individuals. Measured with immunoSEQ multiplex PCR; TCRdb has only the in-frame clones, and not every one. The top ten clones hold roughly 1% of a sample with over 2 million clones, approximately 94% of them seen once. Sequences were obtained from naive CD8+ T cells sorted from blood. The receptors here all came from a man aged 18 to 30 in good health. CDR3s include the opening cysteine and the closing phenylalanine or tryptophan. The order of the fields is clone size, V gene, J gene, D gene, CDR3 DNA, CDR3 protein. D genes are given only for firm matches. Only some rows state a clone size, as once, few, many or a class for expanded clones.

once	TRBV5-8	TRBJ2-4	NA	TGTGCCAGCAGCTTGTACGGGGGCAGTGGCAAAAACATTCAGTACTTC	CASSLYGGSGKNIQYF
NA	TRBV11-3	TRBJ2-7	NA	TGTGCCAGCAACCAATTGGGGGTTAGGCACTACGAGCAGTACTTC	CASNQLGVRHYEQYF
NA	TRBV7-9	TRBJ1-6	NA	TGTGCCAGCAGCTTAGTTGCGGGGTCCGGTTCACCCCTCCACTTT	CASSLVAGSGSPLHF
NA	TRBV27	TRBJ1-1	TRBD1	TGTGCCAGCAGTCCACAGGGGTCGAACACTGAAGCTTTCTTT	CASSPQGSNTEAFF
NA	TRBV27	TRBJ2-7	NA	TGTGCCAGCAGTCAGGACGCATCATACGAGCAGTACTTC	CASSQDASYEQYF
NA	TRBV4-3	TRBJ2-1	NA	TGCGCCAGCAGCCCCGTACACGGGTCTGAGGGCAATGAGCAGTTCTTC	CASSPVHGSEGNEQFF
NA	TRBV7-9	TRBJ2-7	NA	TGTGCCAGCAGCCCGGGTGTAGGGACCGGCTACGAGCAGTACTTC	CASSPGVGTGYEQYF
NA	TRBV6-1	TRBJ1-3	NA	TGTGCCAGCAGTCCGACGACATCGCCCGGAAACACCATATATTTT	CASSPTTSPGNTIYF
NA	TRBV27	TRBJ2-5	NA	TGTGCCAGCAGTATCCGGGGACCTAAAGAGACCCAGTACTTC	CASSIRGPKETQYF
NA	TRBV12-5	TRBJ2-7	NA	TGTGCTAGTGGTTTGGCCCGAGGGAAAGCCTACGAGCAGTACTTC	CASGLARGKAYEQYF
NA	TRBV28	TRBJ2-5	TRBD2	TGTGCCAGCAGTTTTCTGGACGTAGCGGGGACCCAGTACTTC	CASSFLDVAGTQYF